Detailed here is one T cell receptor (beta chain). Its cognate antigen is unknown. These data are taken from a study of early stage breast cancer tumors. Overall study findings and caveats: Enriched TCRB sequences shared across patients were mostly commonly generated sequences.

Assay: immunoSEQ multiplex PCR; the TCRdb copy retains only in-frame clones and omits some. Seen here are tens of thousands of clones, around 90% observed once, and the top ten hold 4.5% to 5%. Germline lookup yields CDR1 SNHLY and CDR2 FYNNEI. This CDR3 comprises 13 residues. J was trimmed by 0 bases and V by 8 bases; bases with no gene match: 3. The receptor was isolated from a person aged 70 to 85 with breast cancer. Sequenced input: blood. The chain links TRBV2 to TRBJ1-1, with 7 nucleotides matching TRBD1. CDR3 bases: TGTGCCAGCCGGGACAGCATGAACACTGAAGCTTTCTTT. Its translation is CASRDSMNTEAFF.